The entry below describes one TCR beta chain. This sample includes further DNA sequences coding for the same CDR3. Seattle participants joined during active infection and were tracked over time. After removal of 5 bases from V and 3 bases from J, the junction contained 9 bases not matched to a gene. The CDR3 has 15 amino acids. Per the germline V gene, CDR1 is SGHTA and CDR2 is FQGNSA. The data belong to a study of blood T cell repertoires in COVID-19. Study-wide context: Researchers got acute and convalescent COVID-19 samples from the United States, Italy and Spain. Sample material is recorded as cDNA or gDNA derived from T cells, B-cell-depleted T cells, or PBMCs.

Original processing notes: Estimation of nucleated cell counts relied on the amplification of reference gene primers. The protocol was immunoSEQ multiplex PCR, while the TCRdb copy is restricted to in-frame clones and leaves out a portion. The DNA gave D and trimming, while V, J and clone size come from that table. The repertoire consists of roughly 70,000 clones, with over 60% occurring once and the leading ten covering about 2.2%. V and J are TRBV7-2 and TRBJ2-7, with 8 positions matching TRBD1. This TCR was recovered from a man aged 65-85 years with COVID-19, enrolled during active disease. The sample consisted of peripheral blood. CDR3 region: CASSPGQGGFYEQYF. Written as DNA, the CDR3 is TGTGCCAGCAGCCCTGGACAGGGTGGGTTCTACGAGCAGTACTTC.